This T cell receptor (beta chain) was captured by sequencing in a study of cytomegalovirus exposure and HLA in healthy donors. The table came from immunoSEQ multiplex PCR; TCRdb's copy has only in-frame clones and leaves some out. The data show about 190,000 clones, about 83% seen once. About this clone itself: No antigen is known for it.

Study-level results: The study recorded over 150 TCR beta chains that were cytomegalovirus-associated. Reports showed the classifier diagnosing cytomegalovirus status with high specificity and sensitivity. The CMV antigen specificity of a few CMV-associated chains was confirmed through in vitro analysis. Subsequent analysis found a tendency for first-cohort TCR clusters to co-occur within the 110 or so validation repertoires.

The TCR sequence derives from a young woman in good health and CMV-seronegative. Specimen: PBMCs.

The CDR3 sequence: CASSQVSGTRSYEQYF. CDR3 nucleotides: TGCGCCAGCAGCCAAGTCTCCGGGACTCGCTCCTACGAGCAGTACTTC. This rearrangement joins TRBV4-1 to TRBJ2-7; possibly TRBD2 for D (6 bases). The CDR3 extends over 16 amino acids. In germline, CDR1 is MGHRA, CDR2 YSYEKL. V gave up 1 base and J gave up 0 bases, with 13 bases separating them.